This T cell receptor beta chain was sequenced for a study of T cells in Graves' hyperthyroidism and ophthalmopathy. General study results and limits: Clonotypes that were expanded in thyroid above 0.001 mostly appeared in blood too.

This clonotype was seen a handful of times. Its antigen is not known. V gave up 5 bases and J gave up 1 base; unmatched junction bases: 5. Germline V gene data show CDR1 as SGHAT and CDR2 as FQNNGV. The CDR3 consists of 15 residues. RNA transcripts served as the template for amplifying TCR beta CDR3 regions. During a first-round RT-PCR of the TCR CDR3, the HTBI primer set was used. TCRdb reprocessed the multiplex PCR reads with MiXCR, giving one entry per CDR3 protein. The sample has about 270,000 distinct CDR3 sequences; around 20% are singletons. Sequencing input: blood. The sequence derives from a man aged 30-40 years with Graves' ophthalmopathy. The chain employs TRBV11-2 and TRBJ2-5, with 9 bases matching TRBD1. CDR3 nucleotide sequence: TGTGCCAGCAGCCAGGACAGGGGCTCCCAAGAGACCCAGTACTTC. Translated, it gives CASSQDRGSQETQYF.